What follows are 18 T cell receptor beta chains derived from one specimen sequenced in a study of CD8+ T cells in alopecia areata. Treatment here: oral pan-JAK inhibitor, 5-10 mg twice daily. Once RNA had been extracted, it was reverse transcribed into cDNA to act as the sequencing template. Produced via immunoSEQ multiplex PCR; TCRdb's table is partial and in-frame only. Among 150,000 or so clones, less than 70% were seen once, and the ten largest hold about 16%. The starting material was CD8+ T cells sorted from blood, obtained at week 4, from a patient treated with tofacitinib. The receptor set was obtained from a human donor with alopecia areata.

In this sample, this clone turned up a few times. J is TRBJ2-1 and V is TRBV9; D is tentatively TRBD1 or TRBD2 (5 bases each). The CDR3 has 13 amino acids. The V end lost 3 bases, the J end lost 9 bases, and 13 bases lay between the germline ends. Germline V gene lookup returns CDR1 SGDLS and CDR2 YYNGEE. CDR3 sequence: CASSASWGSEQFF. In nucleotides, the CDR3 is TGTGCCAGCAGCGCTAGCTGGGGCAGTGAGCAGTTCTTC. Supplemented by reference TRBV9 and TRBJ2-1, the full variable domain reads DSGVTQTPKHLITATGQRVTLRCSPRSGDLSVYWYQQSLDQGLQFLIQYYNGEERAKGNILERFSAQQFPDLHSELNLSSLELGDSALYFCASSASWGSEQFFGPGTRLTVL.

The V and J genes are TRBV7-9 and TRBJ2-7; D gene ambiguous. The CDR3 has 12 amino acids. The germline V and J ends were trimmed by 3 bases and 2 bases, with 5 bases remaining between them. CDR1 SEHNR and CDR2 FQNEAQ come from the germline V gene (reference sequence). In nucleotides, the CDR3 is TGTGCCAGCAGCTTCAGCCCCTACGAGCAGTACTTC. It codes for CASSFSPYEQYF.

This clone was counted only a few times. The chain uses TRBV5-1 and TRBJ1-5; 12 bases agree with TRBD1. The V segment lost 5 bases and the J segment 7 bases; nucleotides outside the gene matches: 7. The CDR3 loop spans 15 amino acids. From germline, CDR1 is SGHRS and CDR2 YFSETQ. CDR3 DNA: TGCGCCAGCAGGCGGGACAGGGGGCAGGACCAGCCCCAGCATTTT. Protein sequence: CASRRDRGQDQPQHF.

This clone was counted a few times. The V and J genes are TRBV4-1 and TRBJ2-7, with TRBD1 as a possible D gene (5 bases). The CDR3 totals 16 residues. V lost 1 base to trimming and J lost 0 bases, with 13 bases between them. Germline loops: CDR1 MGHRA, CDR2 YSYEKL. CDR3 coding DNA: TGCGCCAGCAGCCAAGCAGGAGAGGACAACTCCTACGAGCAGTACTTC. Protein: CASSQAGEDNSYEQYF.

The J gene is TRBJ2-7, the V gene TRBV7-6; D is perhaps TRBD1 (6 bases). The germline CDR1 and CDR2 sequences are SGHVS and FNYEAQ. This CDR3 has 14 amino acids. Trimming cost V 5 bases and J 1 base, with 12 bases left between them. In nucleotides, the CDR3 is TGTGCCAGCAGCCACCGGACAGAGTCCTACGAGCAGTACTTC. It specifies CASSHRTESYEQYF.

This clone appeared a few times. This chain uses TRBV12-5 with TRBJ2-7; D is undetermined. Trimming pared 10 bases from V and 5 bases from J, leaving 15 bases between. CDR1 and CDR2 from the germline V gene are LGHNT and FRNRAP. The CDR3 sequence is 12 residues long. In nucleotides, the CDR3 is TGTGCTACCGGCTACCTTAAGGACGAGCAGTACTTC. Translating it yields CATGYLKDEQYF. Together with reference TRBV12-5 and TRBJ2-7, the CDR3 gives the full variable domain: DARVTQTPRHKVTEMGQEVTMRCQPILGHNTVFWYRQTMMQGLELLAYFRNRAPLDDSGMPKDRFSAEMPDATLATLKIQPSEPRDSAVYFCATGYLKDEQYFGPGTRLTVT.

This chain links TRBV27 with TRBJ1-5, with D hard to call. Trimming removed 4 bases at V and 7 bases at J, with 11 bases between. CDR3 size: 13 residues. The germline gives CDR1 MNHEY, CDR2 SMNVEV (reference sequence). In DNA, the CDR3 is TGTGCCAGCAGTTCCCGGGAAGGACAGCCCCAGCATTTT. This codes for CASSSREGQPQHF.

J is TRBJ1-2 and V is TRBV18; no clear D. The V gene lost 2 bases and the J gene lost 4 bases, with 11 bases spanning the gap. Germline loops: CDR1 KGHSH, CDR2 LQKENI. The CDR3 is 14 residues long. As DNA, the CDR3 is TGTGCCAGCTCACCATTGTGGCAGTCCTATGGCTACACCTTC. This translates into CASSPLWQSYGYTF.

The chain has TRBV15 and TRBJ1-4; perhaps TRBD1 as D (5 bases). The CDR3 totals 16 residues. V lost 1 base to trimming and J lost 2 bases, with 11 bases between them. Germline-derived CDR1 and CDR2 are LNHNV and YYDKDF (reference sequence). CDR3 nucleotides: TGTGCCACCAGCAGAGTGGGACGGGGCACTAATGAAAAACTGTTTTTT. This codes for CATSRVGRGTNEKLFF.

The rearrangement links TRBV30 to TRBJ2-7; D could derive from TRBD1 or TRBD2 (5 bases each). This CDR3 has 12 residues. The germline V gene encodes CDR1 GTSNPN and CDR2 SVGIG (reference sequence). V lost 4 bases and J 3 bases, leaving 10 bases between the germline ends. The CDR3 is CAWTGGHYEQYF. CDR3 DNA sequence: TGTGCCTGGACAGGAGGACACTACGAGCAGTACTTC.

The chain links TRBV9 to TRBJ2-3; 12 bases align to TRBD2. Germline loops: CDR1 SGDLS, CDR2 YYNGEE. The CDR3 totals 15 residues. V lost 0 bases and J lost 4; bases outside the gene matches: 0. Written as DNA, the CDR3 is TGTGCCAGCAGCGTAGGGACTAGCGGGGCAGATACGCAGTATTTT. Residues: CASSVGTSGADTQYF.

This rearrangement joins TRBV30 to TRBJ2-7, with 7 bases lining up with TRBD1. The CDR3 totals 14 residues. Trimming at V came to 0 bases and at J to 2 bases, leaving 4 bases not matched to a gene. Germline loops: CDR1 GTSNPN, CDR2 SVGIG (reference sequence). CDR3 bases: TGTGCCTGGAGTGTAGGGGGCGGTCCCTACGAGCAGTACTTC. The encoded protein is CAWSVGGGPYEQYF.

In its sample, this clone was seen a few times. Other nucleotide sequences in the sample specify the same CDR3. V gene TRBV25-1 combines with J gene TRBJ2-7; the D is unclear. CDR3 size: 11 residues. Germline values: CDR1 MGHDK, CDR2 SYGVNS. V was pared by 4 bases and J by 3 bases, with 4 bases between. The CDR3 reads CASSGGYEQYF. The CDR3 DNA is TGTGCCAGCAGTGGCGGCTACGAGCAGTACTTC.

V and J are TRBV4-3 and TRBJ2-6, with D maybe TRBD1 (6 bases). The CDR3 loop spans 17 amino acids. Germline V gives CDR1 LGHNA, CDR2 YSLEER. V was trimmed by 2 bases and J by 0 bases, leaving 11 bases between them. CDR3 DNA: TGCGCCAGCAGCCAACCCGACAGGTTCTCTGGGGCCAACGTCCTGACTTTC. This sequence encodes CASSQPDRFSGANVLTF.

CDR3 sequence reads: CASSRGGHGETQYF. In DNA, the CDR3 is TGTGCCAGCAGCCGCGGGGGGCACGGGGAGACCCAGTACTTC. V and J are TRBV6-5 and TRBJ2-5, with TRBD2 identical over 8 bases. CDR3 length: 14 residues. V dropped 6 bases and J dropped 5; count of bases not matched to a gene: 8. Germline V lookup: CDR1 MNHEY, CDR2 SVGAGI.

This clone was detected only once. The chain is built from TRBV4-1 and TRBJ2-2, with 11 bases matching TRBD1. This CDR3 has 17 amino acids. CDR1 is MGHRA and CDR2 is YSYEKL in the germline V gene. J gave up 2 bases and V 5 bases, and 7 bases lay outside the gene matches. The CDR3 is CASSFSGTGGNTGELFF. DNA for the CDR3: TGCGCCAGCAGCTTCTCCGGGACAGGGGGAAACACCGGGGAGCTGTTTTTT.

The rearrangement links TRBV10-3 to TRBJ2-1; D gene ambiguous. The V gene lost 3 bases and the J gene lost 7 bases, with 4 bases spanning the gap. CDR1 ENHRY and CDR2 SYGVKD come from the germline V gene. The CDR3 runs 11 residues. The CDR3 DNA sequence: TGTGCCATCAGTGATGTAAATGAGCAGTTCTTC. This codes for CAISDVNEQFF.

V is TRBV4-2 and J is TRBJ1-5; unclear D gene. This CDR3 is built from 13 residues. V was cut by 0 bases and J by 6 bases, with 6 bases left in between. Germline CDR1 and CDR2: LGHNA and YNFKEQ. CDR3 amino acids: CASSQEVGQPQHF. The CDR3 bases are TGTGCCAGCAGCCAAGAGGTGGGTCAGCCCCAGCATTTT.